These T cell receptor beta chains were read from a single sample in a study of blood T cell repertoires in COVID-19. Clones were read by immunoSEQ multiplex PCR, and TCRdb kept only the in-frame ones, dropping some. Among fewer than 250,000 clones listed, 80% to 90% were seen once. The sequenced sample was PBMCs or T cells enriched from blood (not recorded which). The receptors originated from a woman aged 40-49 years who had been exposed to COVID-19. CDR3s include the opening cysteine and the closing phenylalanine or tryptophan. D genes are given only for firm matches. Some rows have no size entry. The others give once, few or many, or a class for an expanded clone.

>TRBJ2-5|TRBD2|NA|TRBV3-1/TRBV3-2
CASTVLGLAGASGETQYF
TGTGCCAGCACCGTCCTCGGCCTAGCGGGGGCCTCCGGGGAGACCCAGTACTTC
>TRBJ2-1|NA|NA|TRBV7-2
CASSLAARGASYNEQFF
TGTGCCAGCAGCTTAGCCGCTCGCGGGGCCTCCTACAATGAGCAGTTCTTC
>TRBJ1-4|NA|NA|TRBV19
CASSIGQVVEKLFF
TGTGCCAGTAGTATTGGGCAGGTAGTTGAAAAACTGTTTTTT
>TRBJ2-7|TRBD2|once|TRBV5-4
CASSKGLAGGDYEQYF
TGTGCCAGCAGCAAGGGACTAGCGGGGGGGGACTACGAGCAGTACTTC
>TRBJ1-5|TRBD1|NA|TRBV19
CASRTGENQPQHF
TGTGCCAGCCGGACAGGAGAAAATCAGCCCCAGCATTTT
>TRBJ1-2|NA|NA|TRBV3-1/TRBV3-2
CASSQDGLLRDYGYTF
TGTGCCAGCAGCCAAGACGGTCTCCTCCGCGACTATGGCTACACCTTC
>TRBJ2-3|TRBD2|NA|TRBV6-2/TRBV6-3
CASSSPSGGSTDTQYF
TGTGCCAGCAGCTCACCTAGCGGGGGGAGCACAGATACGCAGTATTTT
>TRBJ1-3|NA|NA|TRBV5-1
CASSKSGGRYFSGNTIYF
TGCGCCAGCAGTAAATCGGGGGGAAGATACTTCTCTGGAAACACCATATATTTT
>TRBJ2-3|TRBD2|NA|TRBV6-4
CASSDSAGSTDTQYF
TGTGCCAGCAGTGACTCAGCGGGGAGCACAGATACGCAGTATTTT
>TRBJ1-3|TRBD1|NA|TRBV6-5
CASSFQGAYGNTIYF
TGTGCCAGCAGTTTCCAGGGGGCATATGGAAACACCATATATTTT
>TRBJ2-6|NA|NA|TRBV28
CASSSPHSSRSHGANVLTF
TGTGCCAGCAGTTCCCCCCATAGCAGCAGATCCCATGGGGCCAACGTCCTGACTTTC
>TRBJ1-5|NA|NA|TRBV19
CASMKGLDNQPQHF
TGTGCCAGTATGAAGGGGCTTGACAATCAGCCCCAGCATTTT
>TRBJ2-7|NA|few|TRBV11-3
CASSRSSRDEQYF
TGTGCCAGCAGCAGAAGCAGCAGGGACGAGCAGTACTTC
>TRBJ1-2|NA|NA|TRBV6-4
CASSDSSGTLIYGYTF
TGTGCCAGCAGTGACTCGTCCGGGACACTGATCTATGGCTACACCTTC
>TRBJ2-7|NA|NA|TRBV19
CASQTGRGGGYEQYF
TGTGCCAGCCAAACCGGCAGGGGCGGCGGATACGAGCAGTACTTC
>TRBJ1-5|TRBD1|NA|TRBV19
CASSGTGVQPQHF
TGTGCCAGCTCCGGGACAGGGGTTCAGCCCCAGCATTTT
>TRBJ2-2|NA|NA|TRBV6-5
CASSYSGSGVGELFF
TGTGCCAGCAGTTACTCAGGGTCGGGGGTCGGGGAGCTGTTTTTT
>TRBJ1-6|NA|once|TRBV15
CATRRDFNSPLHF
TGTGCCACCCGCCGGGACTTCAATTCACCCCTCCACTTT
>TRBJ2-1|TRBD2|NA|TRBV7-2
CASSFWRGVNEQFF
TGTGCCAGCAGCTTTTGGCGGGGGGTCAATGAGCAGTTCTTC
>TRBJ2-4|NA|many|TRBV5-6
CASSLRGLIAKNIQYF
TGTGCCAGCAGCTTGAGAGGGCTGATCGCCAAAAACATTCAGTACTTC
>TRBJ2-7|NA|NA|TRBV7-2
CASSFYNEQYF
TGTGCCAGCAGCTTCTATAACGAGCAGTACTTC
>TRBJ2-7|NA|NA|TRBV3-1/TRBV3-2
CASSLGQAPYEQYF
TGTGCCAGCAGCCTCGGACAAGCCCCCTACGAGCAGTACTTC
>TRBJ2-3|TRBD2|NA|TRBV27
CASSLGRGGADTQYF
TGTGCCAGCAGTTTAGGGCGGGGGGGGGCAGATACGCAGTATTTT
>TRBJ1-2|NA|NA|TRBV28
CASSKNGYGYTF
TGTGCCAGTTCCAAGAACGGCTATGGCTACACCTTC
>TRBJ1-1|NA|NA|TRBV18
CASSPTAQAEAFF
TGTGCCAGCTCACCGACGGCCCAGGCTGAAGCTTTCTTT
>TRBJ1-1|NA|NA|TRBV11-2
CASSFQQGSTEAFF
TGTGCCAGCAGCTTTCAACAGGGATCCACTGAAGCTTTCTTT
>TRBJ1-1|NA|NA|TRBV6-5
CASSYSMPGWTEAFF
TGTGCCAGCAGTTACTCGATGCCAGGGTGGACTGAAGCTTTCTTT
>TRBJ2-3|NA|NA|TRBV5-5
CASSKRARDSYSTDTQYF
TGTGCCAGCAGCAAAAGAGCGCGGGACAGCTATAGCACAGATACGCAGTATTTT